This T cell receptor beta chain comes out of a study of blood T cell repertoires in COVID-19. The wider study: Sample material is recorded as cDNA or gDNA derived from T cells, B-cell-depleted T cells, or PBMCs.

Participants came from 24 US areas, aged about 18 to 100 years. In assigning cohorts, the study relied on participant-reported clinical history. The CDR3 runs 13 residues. Germline V lookup: CDR1 MNHEY, CDR2 SVGAGI. Deletions cut 4 bases from V and 1 base from J, with 7 bases between. Original methodology: Amplifying reference gene primers gave estimates of nucleated cell counts. Assay used: immunoSEQ multiplex PCR; TCRdb lists only in-frame clones, some missing. From that table come the V and J calls and clone size; the DNA was used to work out D and trimming. The sample holds some 380,000 clones, nearly 90% seen once.

The specimen was PBMCs or T cells enriched from blood (not recorded which). The chain is built from TRBV6-5 and TRBJ1-1; D remains ambiguous. This clonotype was obtained from a woman in her thirties or forties with acute COVID-19. The CDR3 region is CASSFPGNTEAFF. Written as DNA, the CDR3 is TGTGCCAGCAGTTTTCCAGGGAACACTGAAGCTTTCTTT.